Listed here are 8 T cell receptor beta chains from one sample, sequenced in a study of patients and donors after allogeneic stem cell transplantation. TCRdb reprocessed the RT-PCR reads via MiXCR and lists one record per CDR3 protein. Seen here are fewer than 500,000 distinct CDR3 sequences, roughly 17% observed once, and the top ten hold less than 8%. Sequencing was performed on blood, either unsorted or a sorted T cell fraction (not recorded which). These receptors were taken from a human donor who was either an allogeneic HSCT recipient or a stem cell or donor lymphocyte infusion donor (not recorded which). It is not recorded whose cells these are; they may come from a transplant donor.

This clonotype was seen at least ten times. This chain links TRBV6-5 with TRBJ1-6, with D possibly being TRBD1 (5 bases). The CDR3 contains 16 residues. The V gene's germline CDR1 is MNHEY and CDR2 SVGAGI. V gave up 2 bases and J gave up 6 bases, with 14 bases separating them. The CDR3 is CASSYTLLGLNSPLHF. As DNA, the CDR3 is TGTGCCAGCAGTTACACCCTGCTGGGGCTTAATTCACCCCTCCACTTT.

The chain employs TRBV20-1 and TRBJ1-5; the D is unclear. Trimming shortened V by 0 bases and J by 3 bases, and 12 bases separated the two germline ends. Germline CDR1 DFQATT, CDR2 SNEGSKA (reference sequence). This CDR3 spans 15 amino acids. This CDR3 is CSAREGTTINQPQHF. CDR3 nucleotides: TGCAGTGCTAGAGAGGGCACTACAATCAATCAGCCCCAGCATTTT.

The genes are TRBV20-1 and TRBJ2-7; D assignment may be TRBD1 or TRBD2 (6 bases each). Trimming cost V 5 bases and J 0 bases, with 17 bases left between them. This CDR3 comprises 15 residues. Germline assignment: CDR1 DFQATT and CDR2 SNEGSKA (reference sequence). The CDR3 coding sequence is TGCAGTGCTGTAGAGGGGGGACACTTCTCCTACGAGCAGTACTTC. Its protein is CSAVEGGHFSYEQYF.

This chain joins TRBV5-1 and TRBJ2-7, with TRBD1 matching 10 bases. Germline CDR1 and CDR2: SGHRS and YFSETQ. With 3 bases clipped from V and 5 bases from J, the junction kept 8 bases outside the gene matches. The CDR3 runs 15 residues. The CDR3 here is CASSSGDRGGNEQYF. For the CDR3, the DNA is TGCGCCAGCAGCTCCGGGGACAGGGGAGGTAACGAGCAGTACTTC.

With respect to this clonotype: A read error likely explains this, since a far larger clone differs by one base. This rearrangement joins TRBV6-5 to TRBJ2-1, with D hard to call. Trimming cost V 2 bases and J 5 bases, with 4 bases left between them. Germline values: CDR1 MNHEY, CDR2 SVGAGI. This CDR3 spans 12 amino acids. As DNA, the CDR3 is TGTGCCAGCAGTTACGGGGACAATGAGCAGTTCTTC. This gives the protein CASSYGDNEQFF.

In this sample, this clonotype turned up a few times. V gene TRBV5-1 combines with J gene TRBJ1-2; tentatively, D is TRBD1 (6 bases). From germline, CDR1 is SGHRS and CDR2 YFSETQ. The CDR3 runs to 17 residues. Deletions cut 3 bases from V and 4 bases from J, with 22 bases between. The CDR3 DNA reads TGCGCCAGCAGCTCGCCCATGGGGCAGGGGAGTACCTATGGCTACACCTTC. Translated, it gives CASSSPMGQGSTYGYTF.

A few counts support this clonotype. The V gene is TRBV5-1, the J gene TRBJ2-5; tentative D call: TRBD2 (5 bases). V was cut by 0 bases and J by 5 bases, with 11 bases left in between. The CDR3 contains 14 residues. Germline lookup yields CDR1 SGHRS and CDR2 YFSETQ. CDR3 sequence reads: CASSLGAGSETQYF. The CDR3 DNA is TGCGCCAGCAGCTTGGGGGCGGGCTCGGAGACCCAGTACTTC.

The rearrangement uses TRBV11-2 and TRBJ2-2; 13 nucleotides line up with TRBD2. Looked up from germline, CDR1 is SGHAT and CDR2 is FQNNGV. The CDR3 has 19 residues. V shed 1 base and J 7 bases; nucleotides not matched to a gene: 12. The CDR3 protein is CASSLVLGLAGPSGGELFF. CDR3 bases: TGTGCCAGCAGCTTAGTCCTGGGACTAGCGGGACCCTCGGGCGGGGAGCTGTTTTTT.